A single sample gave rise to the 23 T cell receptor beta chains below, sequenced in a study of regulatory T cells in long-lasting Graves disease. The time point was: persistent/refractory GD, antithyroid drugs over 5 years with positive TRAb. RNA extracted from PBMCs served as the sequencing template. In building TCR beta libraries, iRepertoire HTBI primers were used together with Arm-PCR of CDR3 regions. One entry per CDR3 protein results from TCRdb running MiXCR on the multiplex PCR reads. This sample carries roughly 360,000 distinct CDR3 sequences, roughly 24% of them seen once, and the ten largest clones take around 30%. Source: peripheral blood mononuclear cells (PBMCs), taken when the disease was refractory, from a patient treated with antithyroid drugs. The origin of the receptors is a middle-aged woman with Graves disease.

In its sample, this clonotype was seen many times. The CDR3 coding sequence is TGTGCCAGCAAATTGAGCTCTGGGGCCAACGTCCTGACTTTC. Its protein is CASKLSSGANVLTF. J is TRBJ2-6 and V is TRBV28; no definite D call. Trimming pared 7 bases from V and 0 bases from J, leaving 7 bases between. The germline V gene encodes CDR1 MDHEN and CDR2 SYDVKM. This CDR3 spans 14 amino acids.

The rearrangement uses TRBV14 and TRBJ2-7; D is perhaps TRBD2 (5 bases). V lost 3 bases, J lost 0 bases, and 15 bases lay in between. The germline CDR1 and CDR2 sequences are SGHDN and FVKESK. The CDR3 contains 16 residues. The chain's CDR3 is CASSQRASDYSYEQYF. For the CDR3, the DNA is TGTGCCAGCAGCCAGAGGGCCTCAGACTACTCCTACGAGCAGTACTTC. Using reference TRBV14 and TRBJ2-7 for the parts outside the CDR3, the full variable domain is EAGVTQFPSHSVIEKGQTVTLRCDPISGHDNLYWYRRVMGKEIKFLLHFVKESKQDESGMPNNRFLAERTGGTYSTLKVQPAELEDSGVYFCASSQRASDYSYEQYFGPGTRLTVT.

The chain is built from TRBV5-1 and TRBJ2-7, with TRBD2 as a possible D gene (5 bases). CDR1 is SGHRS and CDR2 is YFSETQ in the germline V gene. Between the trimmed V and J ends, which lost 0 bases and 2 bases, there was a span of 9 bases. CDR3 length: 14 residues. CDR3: CASSLDEAAYEQYF. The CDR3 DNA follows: TGCGCCAGCAGCTTGGACGAAGCGGCCTACGAGCAGTACTTC.

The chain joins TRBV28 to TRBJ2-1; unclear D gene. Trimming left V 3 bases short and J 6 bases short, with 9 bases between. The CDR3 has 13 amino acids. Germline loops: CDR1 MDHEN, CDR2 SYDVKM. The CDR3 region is CASSLRLGNEQFF. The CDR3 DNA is TGTGCCAGCAGTTTGCGTCTAGGCAATGAGCAGTTCTTC. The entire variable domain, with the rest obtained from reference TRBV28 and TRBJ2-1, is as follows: DVKVTQSSRYLVKRTGEKVFLECVQDMDHENMFWYRQDPGLGLRLIYFSYDVKMKEKGDIPEGYSVSREKKERFSLILESASTNQTSMYLCASSLRLGNEQFFGPGTRLTVL.

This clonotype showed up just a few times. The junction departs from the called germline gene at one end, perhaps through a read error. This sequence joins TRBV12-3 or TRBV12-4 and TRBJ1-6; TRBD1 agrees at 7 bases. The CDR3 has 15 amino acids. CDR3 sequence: CASTDLGLGGSLLHF. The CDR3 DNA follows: TGTGCCAGCACCGATTTGGGCCTAGGGGGCTCACTCCTCCACTTT.

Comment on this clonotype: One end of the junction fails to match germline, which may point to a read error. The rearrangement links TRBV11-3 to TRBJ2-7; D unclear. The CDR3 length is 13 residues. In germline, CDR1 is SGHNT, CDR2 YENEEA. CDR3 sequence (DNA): TGTACCAGCAGCTTGGGGTCGAGTTACGAGCAGTACTTC. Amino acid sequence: CTSSLGSSYEQYF.

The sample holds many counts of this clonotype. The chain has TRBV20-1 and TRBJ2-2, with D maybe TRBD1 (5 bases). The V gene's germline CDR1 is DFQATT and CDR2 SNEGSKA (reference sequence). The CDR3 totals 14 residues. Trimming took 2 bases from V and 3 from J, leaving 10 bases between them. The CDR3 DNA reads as TGCAGTGCTAGACCCCGACAGTACACCGGGGAGCTGTTTTTT. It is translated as CSARPRQYTGELFF.

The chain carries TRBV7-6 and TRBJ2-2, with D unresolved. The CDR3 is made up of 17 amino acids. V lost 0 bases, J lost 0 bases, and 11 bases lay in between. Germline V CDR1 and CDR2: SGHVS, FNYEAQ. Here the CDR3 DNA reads TGTGCCAGCAGCTTAGCGTCGATCAGTGCGAACACCGGGGAGCTGTTTTTT. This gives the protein CASSLASISANTGELFF.

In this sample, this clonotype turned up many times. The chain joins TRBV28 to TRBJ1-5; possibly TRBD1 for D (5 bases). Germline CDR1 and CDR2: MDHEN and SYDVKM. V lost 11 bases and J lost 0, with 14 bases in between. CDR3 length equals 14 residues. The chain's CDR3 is CAGGHGASNQPQHF. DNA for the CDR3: TGTGCCGGGGGTCATGGGGCTAGCAATCAGCCCCAGCATTTT.

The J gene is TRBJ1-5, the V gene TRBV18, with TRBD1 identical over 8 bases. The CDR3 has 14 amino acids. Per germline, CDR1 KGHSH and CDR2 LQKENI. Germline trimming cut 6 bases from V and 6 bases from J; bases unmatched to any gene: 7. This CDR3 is CASSTDREAQPQHF. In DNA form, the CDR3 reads TGTGCCAGCTCGACGGACAGGGAGGCTCAGCCCCAGCATTTT.

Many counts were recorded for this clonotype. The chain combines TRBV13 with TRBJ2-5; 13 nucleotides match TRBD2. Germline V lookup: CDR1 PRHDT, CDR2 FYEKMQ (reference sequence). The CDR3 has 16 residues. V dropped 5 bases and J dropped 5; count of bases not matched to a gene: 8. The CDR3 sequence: CASSLGTSGKGETQYF. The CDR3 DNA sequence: TGTGCCAGCAGCCTTGGGACTAGCGGGAAGGGTGAGACCCAGTACTTC.

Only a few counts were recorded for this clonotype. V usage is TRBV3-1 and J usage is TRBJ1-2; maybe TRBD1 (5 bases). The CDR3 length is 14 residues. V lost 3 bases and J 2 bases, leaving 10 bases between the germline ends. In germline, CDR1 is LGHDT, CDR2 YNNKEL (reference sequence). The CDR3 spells CASSQHGGNYGYTF. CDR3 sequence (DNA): TGTGCCAGCAGCCAGCACGGGGGAAACTATGGCTACACCTTC.

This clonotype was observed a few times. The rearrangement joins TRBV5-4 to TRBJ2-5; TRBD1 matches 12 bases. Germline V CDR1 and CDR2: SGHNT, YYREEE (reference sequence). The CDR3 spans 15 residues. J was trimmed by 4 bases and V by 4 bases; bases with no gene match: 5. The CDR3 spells CASSRDRGLPETQYF. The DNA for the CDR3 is TGTGCCAGCAGCCGGGACAGGGGGCTCCCAGAGACCCAGTACTTC.

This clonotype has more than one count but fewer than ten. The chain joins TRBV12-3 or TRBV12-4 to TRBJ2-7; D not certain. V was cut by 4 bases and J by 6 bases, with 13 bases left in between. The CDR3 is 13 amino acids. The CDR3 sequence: CASSSAGPVEQYF. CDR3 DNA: TGTGCCAGCAGTTCAGCCGGCCCTGTCGAGCAGTACTTC.

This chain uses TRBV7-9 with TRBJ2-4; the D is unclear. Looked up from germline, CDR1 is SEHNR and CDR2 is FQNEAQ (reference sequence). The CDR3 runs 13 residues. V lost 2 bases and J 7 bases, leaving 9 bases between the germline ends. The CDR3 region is CASSLSGDNIQYF. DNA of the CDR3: TGTGCCAGCAGCTTATCTGGGGATAACATTCAGTACTTC.

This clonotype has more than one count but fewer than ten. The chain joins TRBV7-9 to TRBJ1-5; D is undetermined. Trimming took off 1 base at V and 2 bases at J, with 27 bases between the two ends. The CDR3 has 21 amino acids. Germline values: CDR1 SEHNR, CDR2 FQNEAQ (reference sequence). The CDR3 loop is CASSLGSTRAVPGFGNQPQHF. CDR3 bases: TGTGCCAGCAGCTTAGGGTCCACCCGGGCTGTCCCCGGCTTTGGCAATCAGCCCCAGCATTTT.

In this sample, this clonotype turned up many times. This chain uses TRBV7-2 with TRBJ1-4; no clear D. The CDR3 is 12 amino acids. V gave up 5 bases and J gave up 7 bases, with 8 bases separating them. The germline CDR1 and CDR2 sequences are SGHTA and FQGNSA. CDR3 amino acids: CASSRTGEKLFF. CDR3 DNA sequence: TGTGCCAGCAGCCGGACCGGTGAAAAACTGTTTTTT.

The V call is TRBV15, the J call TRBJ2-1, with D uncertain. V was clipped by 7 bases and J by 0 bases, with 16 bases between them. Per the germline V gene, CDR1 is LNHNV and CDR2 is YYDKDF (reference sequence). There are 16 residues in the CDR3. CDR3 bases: TGTGCCACCACGGGTACCATCGCGAACTCCTACAATGAGCAGTTCTTC. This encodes CATTGTIANSYNEQFF.

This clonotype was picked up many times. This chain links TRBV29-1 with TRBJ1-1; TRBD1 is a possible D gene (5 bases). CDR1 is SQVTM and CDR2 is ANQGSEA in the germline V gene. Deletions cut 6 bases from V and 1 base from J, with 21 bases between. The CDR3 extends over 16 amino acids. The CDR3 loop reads CSVRDAGTGSNTEAFF. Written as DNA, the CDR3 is TGCAGCGTGAGAGATGCAGGGACCGGATCGAACACTGAAGCTTTCTTT.

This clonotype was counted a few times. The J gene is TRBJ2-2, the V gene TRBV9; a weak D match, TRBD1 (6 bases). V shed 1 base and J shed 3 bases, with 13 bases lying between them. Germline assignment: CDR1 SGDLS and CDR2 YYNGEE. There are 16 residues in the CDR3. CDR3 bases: TGTGCCAGCAGCGTACACACAGGGCCTGACACCGGGGAGCTGTTTTTT. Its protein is CASSVHTGPDTGELFF. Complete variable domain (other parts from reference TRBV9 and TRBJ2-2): DSGVTQTPKHLITATGQRVTLRCSPRSGDLSVYWYQQSLDQGLQFLIQYYNGEERAKGNILERFSAQQFPDLHSELNLSSLELGDSALYFCASSVHTGPDTGELFFGEGSRLTVL.

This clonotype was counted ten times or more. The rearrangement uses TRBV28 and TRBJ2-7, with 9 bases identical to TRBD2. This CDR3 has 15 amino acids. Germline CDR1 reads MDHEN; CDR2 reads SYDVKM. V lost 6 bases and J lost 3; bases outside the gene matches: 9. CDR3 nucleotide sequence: TGTGCCAGCAGAAAGCCCGGGACTAGCTACTACGAGCAGTACTTC. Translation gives CASRKPGTSYYEQYF.

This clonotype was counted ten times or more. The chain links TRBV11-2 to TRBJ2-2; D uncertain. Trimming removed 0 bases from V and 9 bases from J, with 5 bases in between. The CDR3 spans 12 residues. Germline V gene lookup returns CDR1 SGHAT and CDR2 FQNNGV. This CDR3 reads CASSLEWRELFF. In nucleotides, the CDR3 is TGTGCCAGCAGCTTAGAATGGCGGGAGCTGTTTTTT.

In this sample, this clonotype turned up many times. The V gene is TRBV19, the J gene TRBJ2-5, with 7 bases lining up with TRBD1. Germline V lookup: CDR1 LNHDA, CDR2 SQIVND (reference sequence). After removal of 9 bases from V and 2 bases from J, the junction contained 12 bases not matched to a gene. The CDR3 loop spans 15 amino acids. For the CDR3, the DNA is TGTGCCAGCAGGACAGCCGGGACAGCGCAAGAGACCCAGTACTTC. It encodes CASRTAGTAQETQYF.